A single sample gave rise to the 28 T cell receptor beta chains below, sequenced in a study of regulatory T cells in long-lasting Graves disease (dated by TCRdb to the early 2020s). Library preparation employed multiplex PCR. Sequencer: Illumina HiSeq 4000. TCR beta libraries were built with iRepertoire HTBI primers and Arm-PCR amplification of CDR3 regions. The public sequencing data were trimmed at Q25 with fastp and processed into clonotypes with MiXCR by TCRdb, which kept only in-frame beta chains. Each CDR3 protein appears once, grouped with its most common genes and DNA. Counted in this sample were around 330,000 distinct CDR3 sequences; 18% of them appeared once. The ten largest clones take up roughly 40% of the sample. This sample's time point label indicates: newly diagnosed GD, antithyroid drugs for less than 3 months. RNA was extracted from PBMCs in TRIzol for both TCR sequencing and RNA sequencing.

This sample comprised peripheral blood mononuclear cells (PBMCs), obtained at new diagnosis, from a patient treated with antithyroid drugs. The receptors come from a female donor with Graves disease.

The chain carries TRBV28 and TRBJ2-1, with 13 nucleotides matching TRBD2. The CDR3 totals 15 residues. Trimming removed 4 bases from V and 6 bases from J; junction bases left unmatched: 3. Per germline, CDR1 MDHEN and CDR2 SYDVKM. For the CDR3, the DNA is TGTGCCAGCAGTTCCGGGACTAGCGGGGTCAATGAGCAGTTCTTC. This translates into CASSSGTSGVNEQFF.

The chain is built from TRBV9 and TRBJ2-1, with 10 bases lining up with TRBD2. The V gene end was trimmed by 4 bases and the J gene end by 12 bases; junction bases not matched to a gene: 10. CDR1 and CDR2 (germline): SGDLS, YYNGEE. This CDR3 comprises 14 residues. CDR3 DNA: TGTGCCAGCAGCTTTTGGACTAGCGGAAATAGGCAGTTCTTC. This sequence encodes CASSFWTSGNRQFF.

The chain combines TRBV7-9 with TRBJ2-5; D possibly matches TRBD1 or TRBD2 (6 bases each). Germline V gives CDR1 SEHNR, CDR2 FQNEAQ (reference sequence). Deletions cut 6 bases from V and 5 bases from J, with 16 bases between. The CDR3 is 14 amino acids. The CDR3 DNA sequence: TGTGCCAGCAGTTTCCGGAGAGGGGGGGAGACCCAGTACTTC. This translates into CASSFRRGGETQYF.

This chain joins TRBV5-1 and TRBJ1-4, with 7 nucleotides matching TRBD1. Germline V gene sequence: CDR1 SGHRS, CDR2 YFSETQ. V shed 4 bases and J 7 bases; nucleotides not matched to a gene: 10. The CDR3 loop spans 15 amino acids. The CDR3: CASSTRQGGGEKLFF. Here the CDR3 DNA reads TGCGCCAGCAGCACCCGACAGGGAGGAGGTGAAAAACTGTTTTTT.

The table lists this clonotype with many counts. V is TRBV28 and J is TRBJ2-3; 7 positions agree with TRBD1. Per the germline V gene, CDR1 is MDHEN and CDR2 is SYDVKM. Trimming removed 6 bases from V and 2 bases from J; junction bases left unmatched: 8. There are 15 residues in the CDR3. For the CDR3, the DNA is TGTGCCAGCAGCCCTGGACAGGCTTCCACAGATACGCAGTATTTT. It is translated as CASSPGQASTDTQYF. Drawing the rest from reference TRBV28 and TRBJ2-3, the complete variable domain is DVKVTQSSRYLVKRTGEKVFLECVQDMDHENMFWYRQDPGLGLRLIYFSYDVKMKEKGDIPEGYSVSREKKERFSLILESASTNQTSMYLCASSPGQASTDTQYFGPGTRLTVL.

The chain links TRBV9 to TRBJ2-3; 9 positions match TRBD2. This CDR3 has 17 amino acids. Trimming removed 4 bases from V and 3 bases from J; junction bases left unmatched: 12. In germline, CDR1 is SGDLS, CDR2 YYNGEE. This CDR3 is CASSPPGSGRKTDTQYF. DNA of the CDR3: TGTGCCAGCAGCCCCCCCGGGAGCGGGAGGAAGACAGATACGCAGTATTTT.

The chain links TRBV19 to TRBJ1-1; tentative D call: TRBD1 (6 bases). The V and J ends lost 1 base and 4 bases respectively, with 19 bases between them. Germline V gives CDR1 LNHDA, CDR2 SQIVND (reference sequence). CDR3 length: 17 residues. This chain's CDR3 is CASSIAGGHSGSTEAFF. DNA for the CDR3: TGTGCCAGTAGTATAGCCGGGGGACATTCTGGGAGCACTGAAGCTTTCTTT.

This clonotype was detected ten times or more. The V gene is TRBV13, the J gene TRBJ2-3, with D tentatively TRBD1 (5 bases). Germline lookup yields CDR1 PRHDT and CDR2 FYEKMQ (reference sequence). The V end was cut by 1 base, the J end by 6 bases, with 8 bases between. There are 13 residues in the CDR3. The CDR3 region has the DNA TGTGCCAGCAGCTTAGTAGGGGTTGATACGCAGTATTTT. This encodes CASSLVGVDTQYF.

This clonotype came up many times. The CDR3 loop reads CASSIGGGEPDTQYF. CDR3 nucleotides: TGTGCCAGTAGTATCGGCGGGGGGGAGCCAGATACGCAGTATTTT. The rearrangement uses TRBV19 and TRBJ2-3, with TRBD2 identical over 9 bases. Trimming cost V 3 bases and J 4 bases; bases outside gene matches: 5. The length of the CDR3 is 15 residues. From germline, CDR1 is LNHDA and CDR2 SQIVND (reference sequence).

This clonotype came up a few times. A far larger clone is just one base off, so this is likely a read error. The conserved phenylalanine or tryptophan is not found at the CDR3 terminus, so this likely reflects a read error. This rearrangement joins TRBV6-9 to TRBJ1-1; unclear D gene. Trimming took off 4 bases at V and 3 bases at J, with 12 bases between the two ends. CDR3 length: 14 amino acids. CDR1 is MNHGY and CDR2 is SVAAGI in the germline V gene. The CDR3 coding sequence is TGTGCCAGCAGTTTTCTGAATCTTGACACTGAAGCTTTCCTT. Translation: CASSFLNLDTEAFL.

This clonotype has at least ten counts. The DNA of the CDR3 is TGTGCCAGCAGCCTCGGACTAGCGGGAGGGCCTGCGACAGATACGCAGTATTTT. Its translation: CASSLGLAGGPATDTQYF. The V gene is TRBV11-2, the J gene TRBJ2-3, with 15 nucleotides matching TRBD2. Trimming cost V 5 bases and J 3 bases; bases outside gene matches: 9. This CDR3 region has 18 residues. CDR1 and CDR2 (germline): SGHAT, FQNNGV.

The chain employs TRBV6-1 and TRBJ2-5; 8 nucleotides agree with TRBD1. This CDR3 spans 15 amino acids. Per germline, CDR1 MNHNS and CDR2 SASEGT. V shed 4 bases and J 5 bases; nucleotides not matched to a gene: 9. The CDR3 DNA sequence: TGTGCCAGCAGTGGCAGGGGGCTTGGTAGGGAGACCCAGTACTTC. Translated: CASSGRGLGRETQYF.

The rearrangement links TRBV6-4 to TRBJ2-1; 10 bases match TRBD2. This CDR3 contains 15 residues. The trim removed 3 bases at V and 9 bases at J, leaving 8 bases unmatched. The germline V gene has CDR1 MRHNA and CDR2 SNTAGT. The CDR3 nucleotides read TGTGCCAGCAGTGATCGCCTAGCGGGAGCTGCTGAGCAGTTCTTC. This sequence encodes CASSDRLAGAAEQFF.

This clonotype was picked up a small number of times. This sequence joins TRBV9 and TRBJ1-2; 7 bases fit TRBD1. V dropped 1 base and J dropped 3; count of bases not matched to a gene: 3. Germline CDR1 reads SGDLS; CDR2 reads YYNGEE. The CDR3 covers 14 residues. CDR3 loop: CASSVSQGYYGYTF. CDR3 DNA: TGTGCCAGCAGCGTATCACAGGGGTACTATGGCTACACCTTC.

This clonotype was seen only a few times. The CDR3 nucleotides read TGTGCCATCACCGCGGAGGTAGCGGAAGGCCCGAGCTCCTACAATGAGCAGTTCTTC. Protein product: CAITAEVAEGPSSYNEQFF. This chain joins TRBV10-3 and TRBJ2-1; TRBD2 is a possible D gene (6 bases). Per the germline V gene, CDR1 is ENHRY and CDR2 is SYGVKD. This CDR3 is built from 19 residues. The ends were cut back, 7 bases at V and 0 bases at J, with 25 bases in the middle.

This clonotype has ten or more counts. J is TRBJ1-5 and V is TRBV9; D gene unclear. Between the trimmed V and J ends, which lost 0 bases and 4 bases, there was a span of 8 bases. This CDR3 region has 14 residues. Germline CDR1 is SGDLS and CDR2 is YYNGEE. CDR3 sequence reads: CASSVGPGNQPQHF. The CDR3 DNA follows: TGTGCCAGCAGCGTAGGACCTGGTAATCAGCCCCAGCATTTT.

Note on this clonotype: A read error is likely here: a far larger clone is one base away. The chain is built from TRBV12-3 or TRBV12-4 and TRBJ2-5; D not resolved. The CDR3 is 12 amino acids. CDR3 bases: TGTGCCAGCAGCCTTTTCGAGGAGACCCAGCACTTC. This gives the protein CASSLFEETQHF.

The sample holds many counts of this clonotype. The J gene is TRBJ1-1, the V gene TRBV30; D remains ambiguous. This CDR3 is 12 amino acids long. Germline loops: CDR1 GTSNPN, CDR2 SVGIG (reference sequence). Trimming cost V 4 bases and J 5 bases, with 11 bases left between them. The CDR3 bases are TGTGCCTGGACGAGGTCCGCGACTGAAGCTTTCTTT. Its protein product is CAWTRSATEAFF.

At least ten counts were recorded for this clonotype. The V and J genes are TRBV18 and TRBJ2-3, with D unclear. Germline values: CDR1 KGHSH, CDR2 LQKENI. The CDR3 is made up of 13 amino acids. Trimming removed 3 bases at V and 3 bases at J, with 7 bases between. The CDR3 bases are TGTGCCAGCTCACCTTCTCAGACAGATACGCAGTATTTT. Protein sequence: CASSPSQTDTQYF.

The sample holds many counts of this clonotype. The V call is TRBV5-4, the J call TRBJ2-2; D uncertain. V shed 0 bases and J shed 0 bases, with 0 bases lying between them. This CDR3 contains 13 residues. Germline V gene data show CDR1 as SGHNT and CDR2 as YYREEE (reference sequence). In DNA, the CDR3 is TGTGCCAGCAGCTTGGCGAACACCGGGGAGCTGTTTTTT. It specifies CASSLANTGELFF.

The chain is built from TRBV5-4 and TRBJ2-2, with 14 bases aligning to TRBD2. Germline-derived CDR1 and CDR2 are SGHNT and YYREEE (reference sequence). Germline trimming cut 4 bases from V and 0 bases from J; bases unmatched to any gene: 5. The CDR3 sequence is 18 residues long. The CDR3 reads CASSKGLAGDPNTGELFF. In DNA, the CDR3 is TGTGCCAGCAGCAAGGGACTAGCGGGAGACCCGAACACCGGGGAGCTGTTTTTT.

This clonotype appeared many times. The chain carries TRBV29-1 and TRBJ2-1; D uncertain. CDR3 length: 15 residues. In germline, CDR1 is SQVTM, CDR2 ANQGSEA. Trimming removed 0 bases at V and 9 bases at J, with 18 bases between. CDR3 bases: TGCAGCGTTGAAGATGAGCTTACCACAAAGGGTGAGCAGTTCTTC. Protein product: CSVEDELTTKGEQFF.

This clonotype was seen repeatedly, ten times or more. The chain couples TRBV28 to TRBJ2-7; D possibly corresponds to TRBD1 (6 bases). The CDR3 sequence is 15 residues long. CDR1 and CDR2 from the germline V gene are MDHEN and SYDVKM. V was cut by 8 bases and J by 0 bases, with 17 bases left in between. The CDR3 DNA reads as TGTGCCAGCGTGGCAGGGGCTACGAGCTCCTACGAGCAGTACTTC. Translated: CASVAGATSSYEQYF.

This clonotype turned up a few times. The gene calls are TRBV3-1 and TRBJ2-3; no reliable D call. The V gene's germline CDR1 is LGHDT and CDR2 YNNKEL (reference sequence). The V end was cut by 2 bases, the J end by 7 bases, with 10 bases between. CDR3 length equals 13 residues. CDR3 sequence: CASSQTTLYTQYF. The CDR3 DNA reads TGTGCCAGCAGCCAAACTACCTTATATACGCAGTATTTT.

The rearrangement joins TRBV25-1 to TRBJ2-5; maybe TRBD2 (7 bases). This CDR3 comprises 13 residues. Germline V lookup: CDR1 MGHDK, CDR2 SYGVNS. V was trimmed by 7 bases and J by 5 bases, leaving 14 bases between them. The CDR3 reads CASNGGAGETQYF. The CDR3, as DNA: TGTGCCAGCAATGGGGGGGCCGGGGAGACCCAGTACTTC.

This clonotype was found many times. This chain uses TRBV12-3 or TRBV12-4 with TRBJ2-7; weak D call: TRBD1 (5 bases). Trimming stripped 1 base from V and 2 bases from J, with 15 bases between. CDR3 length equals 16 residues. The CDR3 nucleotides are TGTGCCAGCAGTTTAGGGGGCGCGGCTGCTACCTACGAGCAGTACTTC. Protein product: CASSLGGAAATYEQYF.

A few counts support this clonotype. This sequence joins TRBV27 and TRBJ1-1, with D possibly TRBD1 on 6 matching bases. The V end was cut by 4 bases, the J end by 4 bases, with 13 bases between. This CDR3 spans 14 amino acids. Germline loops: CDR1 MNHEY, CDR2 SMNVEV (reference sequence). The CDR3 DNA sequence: TGTGCCAGCAGTTCCGGGGGGCCGGGCACTGAAGCTTTCTTT. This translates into CASSSGGPGTEAFF.

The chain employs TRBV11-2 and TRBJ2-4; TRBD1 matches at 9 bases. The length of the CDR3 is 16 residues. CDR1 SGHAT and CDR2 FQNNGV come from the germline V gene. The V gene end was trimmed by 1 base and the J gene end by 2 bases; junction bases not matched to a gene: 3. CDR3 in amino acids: CASSLGGQGTKNIQYF. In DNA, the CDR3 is TGTGCCAGCAGCTTAGGAGGACAGGGGACCAAAAACATTCAGTACTTC.